The 14 T cell receptor beta chains below all came from one sample that was sequenced in a study of PD-1 blockade in classical Hodgkin lymphoma. The assay was immunoSEQ multiplex PCR, and TCRdb's table has in-frame clones only and misses some. This sample has about 26,000 clones, with 82% found just once. After autologous stem cell transplantation all patients relapsed, and prior brentuximab vedotin exposure differed between cohorts. The sample was peripheral blood mononuclear cells (PBMCs), taken before the second cycle of nivolumab. The receptors here all came from a human donor with classical Hodgkin lymphoma.

The chain is built from TRBV4-1 and TRBJ1-5, with a weak D call TRBD1 (6 bases). Germline lookup yields CDR1 MGHRA and CDR2 YSYEKL. This CDR3 has 16 amino acids. The ends were cut back, 0 bases at V and 6 bases at J, with 15 bases in the middle. For the CDR3, the DNA is TGCGCCAGCAGCCAAGAGGCCGGGAACAGGGTTCAGCCCCAGCATTTT. Protein product: CASSQEAGNRVQPQHF.

This sequence joins TRBV19 and TRBJ1-6; 10 bases align to TRBD1. Germline values: CDR1 LNHDA, CDR2 SQIVND (reference sequence). V trimming: 6 bases; J trimming: 8 bases; junction bases outside the gene matches: 7. The CDR3 is made up of 15 amino acids. CDR3 DNA: TGTGCCAGTAGGCCCGACAGGGGGCTGTATTCACCCCTCCACTTT. Protein sequence: CASRPDRGLYSPLHF.

The chain links TRBV11-2 to TRBJ2-1; 8 bases match TRBD1. V trimming: 1 base; J trimming: 10 bases; junction bases outside the gene matches: 6. CDR3 length: 14 amino acids. CDR1 and CDR2 (germline): SGHAT, FQNNGV. The CDR3 loop reads CASSLAPGGYEQFF. The CDR3 nucleotides read TGTGCCAGCAGCTTAGCTCCAGGGGGCTACGAGCAGTTCTTC.

This clone is categorized as medium-sized. The genes are TRBV2 and TRBJ1-2; maybe TRBD1 (6 bases). CDR1 is SNHLY and CDR2 is FYNNEI in the germline V gene. The germline V and J ends were trimmed by 7 bases and 3 bases, with 21 bases remaining between them. There are 16 residues in the CDR3. Written as DNA, the CDR3 is TGTGCCAGCATCCCAAGGGGGGGGCGCGACGACTATGGCTACACCTTC. This encodes CASIPRGGRDDYGYTF.

As concerns this clone: A much larger clone differs from this one at a single base, so this may be a read error. The rearrangement links TRBV7-9 to TRBJ1-1; D may be TRBD1 (6 bases). With 2 bases removed from V and 3 bases from J, the gap between germline ends came to 19 bases. Germline V gene lookup returns CDR1 SEHNR and CDR2 FQNEAQ (reference sequence). The CDR3 runs 17 residues. The DNA for the CDR3 is TGTGCCAGCAGCTTAAATTTGGCAGGGGACGTTGACACTGAAGCTTTCTTT. Amino acids: CASSLNLAGDVDTEAFF.

The chain joins TRBV5-1 to TRBJ2-3; the D call may be TRBD1 or TRBD2 (6 bases each). The CDR3 has 15 residues. V was trimmed by 1 base and J by 2 bases, leaving 11 bases between them. Germline V lookup: CDR1 SGHRS, CDR2 YFSETQ. The CDR3 coding sequence is TGCGCCAGCAGCTTGAACGGGGGCCTCACAGATACGCAGTATTTT. Protein: CASSLNGGLTDTQYF. Full variable domain (missing parts from reference TRBV5-1 and TRBJ2-3): KAGVTQTPRYLIKTRGQQVTLSCSPISGHRSVSWYQQTPGQGLQFLFEYFSETQRNKGNFPGRFSGRQFSNSRSEMNVSTLELGDSALYLCASSLNGGLTDTQYFGPGTRLTVL.

The V call is TRBV7-7, the J call TRBJ2-3, with 8 bases aligning to TRBD1. CDR1 and CDR2 from the germline V gene are SSHAT and FNYEAQ (reference sequence). V lost 3 bases and J lost 1; bases outside the gene matches: 12. This CDR3 is 18 amino acids long. CDR3 region: CASSLGFPPGQGTDTQYF. CDR3 sequence (DNA): TGTGCCAGCAGCTTGGGGTTCCCCCCGGGACAGGGCACAGATACGCAGTATTTT.

The V call is TRBV28, the J call TRBJ1-2; D is possibly TRBD1 (5 bases). The CDR3 runs to 13 residues. Germline V CDR1 and CDR2: MDHEN, SYDVKM. V dropped 2 bases and J dropped 8 bases, with 12 bases sitting between them. The chain's CDR3 is CASSLGGDRGYTF. In nucleotides, the CDR3 is TGTGCCAGCAGTTTAGGAGGGGATCGAGGCTACACCTTC.

The chain recombines TRBV4-3 with TRBJ2-7; 8 nucleotides line up with TRBD1. The CDR3 covers 16 residues. V dropped 0 bases and J dropped 0; count of bases not matched to a gene: 4. The germline V gene has CDR1 LGHNA and CDR2 YSLEER. The CDR3 spells CASSQDRDRSSYEQYF. The CDR3 DNA reads TGCGCCAGCAGCCAAGACCGGGACAGGAGCTCCTACGAGCAGTACTTC.

J is TRBJ1-1 and V is TRBV4-1, with D possibly being TRBD1 (5 bases). The CDR3 sequence is 13 residues long. The ends were cut back, 5 bases at V and 5 bases at J, with 12 bases in the middle. The germline CDR1 and CDR2 sequences are MGHRA and YSYEKL. CDR3 in DNA: TGCGCCAGCAGCGCTCAGGGTTTTACTGAAGCTTTCTTT. Translated: CASSAQGFTEAFF.

The genes are TRBV6-1 and TRBJ2-3, with D perhaps matching TRBD1 (6 bases). The CDR3 has 15 residues. V lost 6 bases and J 4 bases, leaving 17 bases between the germline ends. Germline loops: CDR1 MNHNS, CDR2 SASEGT. The DNA of the CDR3 is TGTGCCAGCAGCCACCGGGACACCAGATCAGATACGCAGTATTTT. Translation: CASSHRDTRSDTQYF.

This chain joins TRBV10-2 and TRBJ2-3, with D uncertain. V lost 0 bases, J lost 0 bases, and 13 bases lay in between. This CDR3 has 17 amino acids. Germline CDR1 and CDR2: WSHSY and SAAADI. In nucleotides, the CDR3 is TGCGCCAGCAGTGAGTCGCCGCACTCGACTAGCACAGATACGCAGTATTTT. Amino acids: CASSESPHSTSTDTQYF.

V and J are TRBV7-2 and TRBJ2-1; D assignment may be TRBD1 or TRBD2 (5 bases each). Trimming removed 5 bases at V and 7 bases at J, with 21 bases between. The CDR3 loop spans 16 amino acids. Germline V lookup: CDR1 SGHTA, CDR2 FQGNSA. CDR3 sequence: CASSPSRRGKGNEQFF. The CDR3 DNA sequence: TGTGCCAGCAGCCCTTCGCGGCGAGGGAAGGGGAATGAGCAGTTCTTC.

The chain couples TRBV19 to TRBJ1-2; D call uncertain. V was trimmed by 1 base and J by 0 bases, leaving 3 bases between them. CDR1 and CDR2 (germline): LNHDA, SQIVND (reference sequence). The CDR3 has 13 residues. CDR3: CASSIGANYGYTF. CDR3 DNA: TGTGCCAGTAGTATAGGAGCTAACTATGGCTACACCTTC.